The 22 T cell receptor beta chains below all came from one sample that was sequenced in a study of metastatic and nonmetastatic thyroid tumors. TCRdb called clones again from the PCR reads with MiXCR. The sample has a few thousand clones; 30% are singletons. Each patient went into thyroid surgery without having received any treatment. The specimen sequenced was adjacent normal tissue. The receptors come from a female donor with papillary thyroid cancer or a benign thyroid nodule (not recorded which). Some clones in this sample may be carry-over from other donors' samples.

V and J are TRBV7-2 and TRBJ2-2; maybe TRBD2 (5 bases). This CDR3 is 14 amino acids long. V lost 5 bases and J lost 5, with 12 bases in between. Germline CDR1 SGHTA, CDR2 FQGNSA. CDR3 amino acids: CASSPYRGTGELFF. CDR3 in DNA: TGTGCCAGCAGCCCCTACCGGGGAACCGGGGAGCTGTTTTTT. The full variable domain, with the rest looked up from reference TRBV7-2 and TRBJ2-2, is GAGVSQSPSNKVTEKGKDVELRCDPISGHTALYWYRQSLGQGLEFLIYFQGNSAPDKSGLPSDRFSAERTGGSVSTLTIQRTQQEDSAVYLCASSPYRGTGELFFGEGSRLTVL.

The rearrangement links TRBV11-2 to TRBJ2-5; D not resolved. CDR1 and CDR2 from the germline V gene are SGHAT and FQNNGV. The CDR3 contains 12 residues. Trimming took 5 bases from V and 0 from J, leaving 4 bases between them. CDR3 loop: CASSRDQETQYF. The CDR3 bases are TGTGCCAGCAGCCGTGACCAAGAGACCCAGTACTTC.

By sample share, this clone is medium-sized (0.01 to 0.1%). The chain uses TRBV5-1 and TRBJ2-1, with a possible D match to TRBD2 (6 bases). Trimming took 2 bases from V and 5 from J, leaving 20 bases between them. Per the germline V gene, CDR1 is SGHRS and CDR2 is YFSETQ. This CDR3 has 17 amino acids. For the CDR3, the DNA is TGCGCCAGCAGCTTTCCCGACCGGGAGAAAGTGGACAATGAGCAGTTCTTC. Residues: CASSFPDREKVDNEQFF. The full variable domain, rest sourced from reference TRBV5-1 and TRBJ2-1, is KAGVTQTPRYLIKTRGQQVTLSCSPISGHRSVSWYQQTPGQGLQFLFEYFSETQRNKGNFPGRFSGRQFSNSRSEMNVSTLELGDSALYLCASSFPDREKVDNEQFFGPGTRLTVL.

The gene calls are TRBV11-2 and TRBJ2-7, with TRBD2 as a possible D gene (5 bases). This CDR3 has 14 residues. Germline assignment: CDR1 SGHAT and CDR2 FQNNGV. V was clipped by 1 base and J by 4 bases, with 11 bases between them. The CDR3 DNA reads as TGTGCCAGCAGCTTAGCGGGATTAGCTTACGAGCAGTACGTC. Residues: CASSLAGLAYEQYV.

V gene TRBV12-3 or TRBV12-4 combines with J gene TRBJ1-5, with D hard to call. V was trimmed by 2 bases and J by 7 bases, leaving 9 bases between them. This CDR3 has 13 residues. The CDR3 nucleotides read TGTGCCAGCAGTTTAATCGAGGGACAGCCCCAGCATTTT. The encoded protein is CASSLIEGQPQHF.

This clone was counted between two and nine times. The rearrangement links TRBV6-5 to TRBJ1-1, with 10 bases matching TRBD1. V shed 6 bases and J 4 bases; nucleotides not matched to a gene: 8. The CDR3 loop spans 15 amino acids. Per germline, CDR1 MNHEY and CDR2 SVGAGI. The DNA for the CDR3 is TGTGCCAGCAGGCGGACAGGGGGAGGTGGCACTGAAGCTTTCTTT. This encodes CASRRTGGGGTEAFF.

By sample fraction, this clone is medium-sized. V and J are TRBV7-9 and TRBJ2-2; D gene unclear. Deletions cut 1 base from V and 8 bases from J, with 5 bases between. CDR1 and CDR2 from the germline V gene are SEHNR and FQNEAQ (reference sequence). This CDR3 has 12 amino acids. CDR3 sequence reads: CASSLESGELFF. The CDR3 DNA is TGTGCCAGCAGCTTAGAGTCGGGGGAGCTGTTTTTT.

This clone was detected only a few times. The CDR3 loop is CASSLHQGSSGNTIYF. The CDR3 nucleotides are TGTGCCAGCAGCTTACATCAGGGGAGCTCTGGAAACACCATATATTTT. The J gene is TRBJ1-3, the V gene TRBV28; D might be TRBD1 (6 bases). Germline CDR1 reads MDHEN; CDR2 reads SYDVKM. The germline V and J ends were trimmed by 6 bases and 0 bases, with 15 bases remaining between them. The CDR3 is 16 residues long.

A few counts support this clone. The V gene is TRBV2, the J gene TRBJ1-1; D gene ambiguous. Trimming left V 6 bases short and J 1 base short, with 9 bases between. This CDR3 has 13 residues. CDR1 and CDR2 (germline): SNHLY, FYNNEI. CDR3 DNA sequence: TGTGCCAGCAGAGCAGGTGGGAACACTGAAGCTTTCTTT. Translation gives CASRAGGNTEAFF.

The V gene is TRBV6-1, the J gene TRBJ2-1, with 7 nucleotides matching TRBD1. The V segment lost 6 bases and the J segment 8 bases; nucleotides outside the gene matches: 16. The CDR3 loop spans 16 amino acids. Germline-derived CDR1 and CDR2 are MNHNS and SASEGT. The CDR3 DNA is TGTGCCAGCAGAATTCCAACCGGGACAGTATACCATGAGCAGTTCTTC. Encoded protein: CASRIPTGTVYHEQFF.

This chain uses TRBV6-2 or TRBV6-3 with TRBJ2-7; D might be TRBD1 or TRBD2, each matching 5 bases. The germline V gene encodes CDR1 MNHEY and CDR2 SVGEGT. This CDR3 has 14 residues. V was trimmed by 2 bases and J by 6 bases, leaving 14 bases between them. The CDR3 region is CASSYGQGVREQYF. DNA of the CDR3: TGTGCCAGCAGTTACGGGCAGGGAGTCCGCGAGCAGTACTTC.

As concerns this clone: One junction end disagrees with the germline gene, perhaps due to a read error. CDR3 region: CASSLLGFSTHPPLF. CDR3 DNA sequence: TGTGCCAGCAGTTTATTAGGATTCTCAACTCATCCCCCGCTTTTT. The chain is built from TRBV27 and TRBJ1-5; no reliable D call. Germline CDR1 is MNHEY and CDR2 is SMNVEV (reference sequence). The CDR3 extends over 15 amino acids.

V usage is TRBV12-3 or TRBV12-4 and J usage is TRBJ2-4, with TRBD1 as a possible D gene (6 bases). Trimming cost V 3 bases and J 6 bases, with 15 bases left between them. The CDR3 sequence is 15 residues long. CDR3 protein: CASSLRQDPSNIQYF. CDR3 nucleotide sequence: TGTGCCAGCAGTTTGCGACAGGACCCTTCAAACATTCAGTACTTC.

V and J are TRBV20-1 and TRBJ1-2; tentatively, D is TRBD1 (6 bases). The CDR3 extends over 15 amino acids. CDR1 DFQATT and CDR2 SNEGSKA come from the germline V gene (reference sequence). V lost 3 bases and J 4 bases, leaving 18 bases between the germline ends. The CDR3 DNA reads as TGCAGTGCTAGGCACGGACAGAGGAATCCCTATGGCTACACCTTC. Translating it yields CSARHGQRNPYGYTF.

This clone was seen a single time. The chain is built from TRBV30 and TRBJ1-6, with 8 bases fitting TRBD1. CDR3 size: 16 residues. Germline loops: CDR1 GTSNPN, CDR2 SVGIG (reference sequence). Unmatched junction bases numbered 11, after V lost 3 bases and J lost 7 bases. CDR3 DNA sequence: TGTGCCTGGAGGGGGGACCCGGGACAGGAGAATTCACCCCTCCACTTT. It yields the protein CAWRGDPGQENSPLHF. The full variable domain, its missing parts supplied by reference TRBV30 and TRBJ1-6, is SQTIHQWPATLVQPVGSPLSLECTVEGTSNPNLYWYRQAAGRGLQLLFYSVGIGQISSEVPQNLSASRPQDRQFILSSKKLLLSDSGFYLCAWRGDPGQENSPLHFGNGTRLTVT.

A word on this clone: Possible read error: a much larger clone is one base away. The J gene is TRBJ1-2, the V gene TRBV6-1; D is undetermined. This CDR3 comprises 15 residues. V lost 6 bases to trimming and J lost 5 bases, with 19 bases between them. Germline values: CDR1 MNHNS, CDR2 SASEGT. The DNA of the CDR3 is TGTGCCAGCAGAGACCATGGGCCACGCGGATATGGCTACACCTTC. This encodes CASRDHGPRGYGYTF.

CDR3 protein: CSARDQQADRAQTQYF. As DNA, the CDR3 is TGCAGTGCTAGAGATCAGCAGGCGGACAGGGCGCAGACCCAGTACTTC. The genes are TRBV20-1 and TRBJ2-5, with TRBD1 identical over 8 bases. In germline, CDR1 is DFQATT, CDR2 SNEGSKA (reference sequence). The CDR3 has 16 amino acids. Losses at the gene ends were 0 bases for V and 6 bases for J; bases not matched to a gene: 12.

This clone was observed many times. The same CDR3 is also encoded by other DNA sequences in this sample. CDR3 coding DNA: TGTGCCAGTGACAGGGGGTACACCGGGGAGCTGTTTTTT. This gives the protein CASDRGYTGELFF. This rearrangement joins TRBV19 to TRBJ2-2, with 9 nucleotides matching TRBD1. The CDR3 is made up of 13 amino acids. Germline V gene lookup returns CDR1 LNHDA and CDR2 SQIVND (reference sequence). After removal of 8 bases from V and 3 bases from J, the junction contained 1 base not matched to a gene.

In its sample, this clone was seen a few times. The CDR3 bases are TGTGCCAGCAGTGAGGATCTAGTCGGCGATGAGCAGTTCTTC. This sequence encodes CASSEDLVGDEQFF. The V and J genes are TRBV27 and TRBJ2-1; unclear D gene. The CDR3 consists of 14 residues. With 5 bases removed from V and 8 bases from J, the gap between germline ends came to 16 bases. Germline V gene sequence: CDR1 MNHEY, CDR2 SMNVEV (reference sequence).

This clone was recorded at least ten times. The sample contains more than one DNA sequence encoding this CDR3. This chain uses TRBV7-2 with TRBJ1-5; possible D gene TRBD1, 5 bases. The CDR3 covers 14 residues. Trimming removed 4 bases from V and 9 bases from J, with 16 bases in between. Germline assignment: CDR1 SGHTA and CDR2 FQGNSA. CDR3 sequence (DNA): TGTGCCAGCAGCTCGGGGGGGGGGGTCGGGCCCCAGCATTTT. Encoded protein: CASSSGGGVGPQHF.

The V gene is TRBV6-1, the J gene TRBJ1-5; possibly TRBD1 for D (5 bases). Germline CDR1 and CDR2: MNHNS and SASEGT. Trimming left V 6 bases short and J 2 bases short, with 8 bases between. The CDR3 extends over 13 amino acids. CDR3 amino acids: CASRRGGNQPQHF. The CDR3 DNA sequence: TGTGCCAGCAGGAGGGGTGGCAATCAGCCCCAGCATTTT.

CDR3 DNA: TGTGCCAGCATCCTGACTAGCGGAGCCCCTTACGAGCAGTACTTC. Its protein product is CASILTSGAPYEQYF. The chain uses TRBV28 and TRBJ2-7; 9 bases are a match to TRBD2. Trimming took 7 bases from V and 4 from J; bases not matched to a gene: 11. This CDR3 contains 15 residues. Germline V gene lookup returns CDR1 MDHEN and CDR2 SYDVKM.